Detailed here is one T cell receptor beta chain. Its cognate antigen has yet to be identified. The record has no base qualities; no much larger clone is one base away. Receptor libraries were prepared by the immunoSEQ multiplex PCR assay. For the multiplex PCR, a mixture combining 60 forward primers for TCR Vbeta segments and 13 reverse primers for TCR Jbeta segments was used. The CDR3 region of rearranged TCR beta genes was amplified from genomic DNA with a multiplex PCR assay. Amplified TCR beta libraries were sequenced as 87-base-pair reads on the Illumina HiSeq System. As for the original processing: A later analysis counted approximately 84 million unique TCR beta chains across the 666 repertoires, and around 9.9 million of these chains were shared by at least two donors. To remove PCR and sequencing errors, raw reads were error-corrected and collapsed into unique sequences using a nearest-neighbor algorithm that merged closely related sequences. CDR3 sequences were aligned to IMGT reference sequences to assign V, D and J gene segments. Each retained sequence needed at least a six-nucleotide match to both a V gene segment and a J gene segment. Rearrangements were classified as productive when the CDR3 lacked stop codons and remained in frame with V and J, and all other rearrangements were classified as non-productive. CDR3 was defined by IMGT convention, running from the second conserved V-encoded cysteine to the conserved J-encoded phenylalanine. Sequences without an unambiguous match to a single V gene segment were excluded from the earlier analysis of almost 600 of the donors. In an earlier analysis of a few hundred of the donors, V segments were called functional above 56.7% productive rearrangements and were called segregating when the between-donor standard deviation exceeded 5%. A statistical classification framework was built for diagnosing cytomegalovirus status from the catalog of TCR beta chain sequences. In a later analysis, TCR nucleotide sequences were compared against IMGT/GENE-DB human TR gene sequences so that V and J genes could be assigned. Using the TCRdist pipeline, a later analysis assigned CDR3 sequences along with most-parsimonious VDJ recombination scenarios. In a later analysis, each TCR beta chain was defined by its CDR3 amino acid sequence together with its V-gene family, and reads lacking a unique V-gene family were excluded. To address suspected cross-contamination and a sequencing artifact, a later analysis removed under 600 highly shared, low-generation-probability nucleotide sequences. In a later analysis, a clonal expansion index was calculated for each public chain from normalized within-repertoire ranks of inferred template counts. In a later analysis, generation probabilities were computed with a VDJ recombination model fitted to out-of-frame rearrangements, and the resulting probabilities were checked against IGoR. Hypergeometric tests were used in a later analysis to score TCR-TCR, TCR-HLA and TCR-CMV co-occurrence, with a repertoire-size bias correction applied to the TCR pairs. A later analysis estimated false discovery rates by permuting HLA or CMV assignments 20 times. A later analysis grouped co-occurring TCRs with DBSCAN, adding TCRdist sequence similarity when clustering within HLA-allele-positive subsets. Co-occurrence clustering excluded repertoires with fewer than 30,000 or more than 120,000 public chains, plus five with anomalous nucleotide sharing. The immuneACCESS repertoire file appears here via TCRdb, limited to in-frame rearrangements. These files lack a portion of the clones; in checked studies, under half of the deficit traces to unresolved V genes, and the cause of the others is not known. The DNA gave D and trimming, while V, J and clone size come from that table. The sample table records 210,000 or so clones; around 83% of these occur just once. The ten biggest clones cover 0.24% of the sample.

The germline V gene provides CDR1 SGHTA and CDR2 FQGTGA. The germline V end is reduced by 5 bases and the J end by 7 bases; junction bases left unmatched: 10. From cysteine to phenylalanine, the CDR3 is 15 amino acids long. The only DNA kept is the CDR3, 45 bases in frame from the first base. This sample was taken from a study of cytomegalovirus exposure and HLA in healthy donors (TCRdb year 2017). About the investigation overall: In an earlier analysis of some 610 of the donors, around 300 Gb of sequence data and roughly 100 million unique TCR beta sequences from roughly 180 million T cells were reported. An early release covering some 640 HLA-typed donors comprised approximately 290 gigabases of sequencing data and around 80 million unique TCR sequences. Of the 300 to 450 genotyped donors, more than 75% were placed in the genetic ancestry cluster associated with self-reported Caucasian donors. The study aimed to test whether cataloging public T cell receptors could reveal signatures of past pathogen exposure. The study profiled the T cell repertoires of more than 500 subjects by immunosequencing and related them to cytomegalovirus serostatus. A separate validation cohort of approximately 130 different subjects was used in addition to the approximately 670-subject first cohort. The study combined high-throughput TCR immunosequencing, statistical association of individual TCRs with disease status, and machine learning to predict cytomegalovirus infection status. A later analysis re-examined previously published TCR beta repertoires from more than 650 donors and added high-resolution HLA genotyping to investigate patterns of TCR occurrence. Rather than using new phenotypic data, the later analysis identified candidate immune exposures from TCR beta sequences and from how often those sequences occurred across donors. In an earlier analysis of 587 of the donors, high-throughput TCR beta sequencing was used to judge whether each TCR beta V gene segment behaved as functional or pseudogenic. Donor age, sex, ethnicity and CMV serostatus were collected together with the repertoire data. A later genetic analysis used genome-wide SNP genotypes for about 65% of the 666 donors, treating that subset as a discovery cohort. All discovery cohort repertoires had been generated on a single sequencing platform. Both class I and class II loci were covered by HLA typing, at four-digit resolution. Typing coverage varied by locus: about 620-640 donors for A, B, C, DRB1 and DQB1; approximately 520 for DQA1; approximately 570 for DPA1; 450 to 480 for DPB1. Five DR-DQ haplotypes were handled as single units for association and clustering because linkage in the cohort was strong. Among about 400 genotyped donors of the cohort, an average of approximately 240,000 unique TCR beta nucleotide sequences was sequenced per donor, of which 15% to 20% were non-productive.

Study-wide conclusions, independent of this receptor: At a false discovery rate of 0.05, a later analysis linked 15,000 to 20,000 TCR beta sequences to specific HLA alleles. According to the authors, the approach could potentially be generalized to other disease states and immunological phenotypes. A further reported finding was that TCR beta sequences accurately predicted the HLA-A and HLA-B alleles for most subjects in the first cohort. The study listed over 150 TCR beta chains as associated with cytomegalovirus. The classifier was reported to diagnose cytomegalovirus status with high specificity and sensitivity in both the original cohort and the validation cohort. HLA typing was unavailable for some donors at each locus, so association tests used only the typed subset. A few of the identified cytomegalovirus-associated TCR beta chains were confirmed in vitro to be specific for cytomegalovirus antigens. Immune exposure information for the cohort was limited to CMV serostatus. Linkage disequilibrium might explain the correlated functional status among segregating V segments, but an unknown experimental factor could not be ruled out. A cluster of highly shared sequence variants was judged likely to be a technical artifact of the sequencing pipeline. Compared with equally common non-associated chains, HLA-associated TCR beta chains in a later analysis were more clonally expanded and had lower generation probabilities. According to a later analysis, most CMV-associated TCR beta chains appeared to be HLA-restricted, and the HLA associations seemed to be driven largely by CMV exposure. Strong co-occurrence of HLA alleles, especially DR and DQ, made assigning TCR associations to individual alleles difficult. According to a later analysis, parvovirus B19, influenza, CMV and Epstein-Barr virus appeared linked to several top co-occurrence clusters. Because the 87-base-pair reads could not distinguish some IMGT-functional V segments, including TRBV6-2 and TRBV6-3, those segments were excluded. Compared with the approximately 710-donor mean, donors in an Asian-associated ancestry cluster had fewer N-insertions in productive TCRs, according to a later genetic analysis. Most TCR sequences were seen in very few donors, while some public TCRs were found in many individuals. The presence/absence analyses assumed that sequencing depth was roughly uniform across donors, and that assumption may not be true. In a later analysis, the rate of TCR association differed among HLA loci, with DRB1 alleles having the most associated TCRs and HLA-C alleles having the fewest. An earlier analysis of 587 of the donors showed that most TCR beta V segments appeared in productive rearrangements either about 87% or about 30% of the time, which broadly matched IMGT annotations. V-gene and J-gene trimming of TCR beta chains was associated with a missense DCLRE1C variant in a later genetic analysis, and the association was replicated in an independent cohort. Approximately 16 rarely observed V segments, including chromosome 9 orphons, were excluded from the earlier analysis of about 600 of the donors because counts were too low. Only TCR beta chains were sequenced in this cohort, and the absence of alpha or paired-chain data limited detectable features.

The cohort consisted of 650 to 850 healthy bone marrow donors. At the time of sampling, all cohort members were nominally healthy, though unrecorded immune exposures were likely present. The donor tested CMV seronegative, placing the donor among the 300 to 400 seronegative members of the cohort. Each donor provided a peripheral blood sample, and peripheral blood mononuclear cells were used for TCR beta sequencing. The Qiagen DNeasy Blood Extraction Kit was used to extract genomic DNA from the blood cell samples. The chain joins TRBV7-3 to TRBJ2-7; the central 11 bases match TRBD1. Material: PBMCs. This receptor was obtained from a girl aged 2 to 10 in good health and CMV-seronegative. The bases read TGTGCCAGCAGCCCCCAGGCGGGACAGGGGGGGGAGCAGTACTTC. It translates as CASSPQAGQGGEQYF.